This T cell receptor (beta chain) was obtained from a study of OX40 agonist ivuxolimab in advanced cancers. This clone was detected only a few times. Sequenced by immunoSEQ multiplex PCR; TCRdb stores in-frame clones only, minus some. The table records 100,000 or so clones, roughly 87% of them present only once. The source was CD4+ or CD8+ T cells sorted from blood, collected in a trial of the OX40 agonist ivuxolimab. The TCR was taken from an adult with an advanced solid tumor such as melanoma, head and neck, liver or kidney cancer.

The CDR3 loop is CASSLAGAVNTEAFF. CDR3 DNA sequence: TGTGCCAGCAGCTTAGCTGGGGCGGTGAACACTGAAGCTTTCTTT. The chain carries TRBV11-1 and TRBJ1-1; maybe TRBD1 (5 bases). CDR3 length: 15 amino acids. V lost 0 bases and J 0 bases, leaving 8 bases between the germline ends. The germline V gene encodes CDR1 SGHAT and CDR2 FQDESV (reference sequence).